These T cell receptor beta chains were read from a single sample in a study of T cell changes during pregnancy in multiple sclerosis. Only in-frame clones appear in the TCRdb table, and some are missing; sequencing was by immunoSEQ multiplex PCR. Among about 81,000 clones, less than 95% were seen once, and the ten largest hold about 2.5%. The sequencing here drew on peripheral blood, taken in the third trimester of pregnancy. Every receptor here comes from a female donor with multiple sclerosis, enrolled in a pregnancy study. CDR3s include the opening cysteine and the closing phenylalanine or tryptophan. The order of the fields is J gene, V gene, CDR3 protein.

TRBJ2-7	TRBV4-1	CASSPSGAYEQYF
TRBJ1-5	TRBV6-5	CASSYVAGIQPQHF
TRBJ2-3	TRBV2	CASSIRDRVDTDTQYF
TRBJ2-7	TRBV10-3	CAISEGGGPPEEQYF
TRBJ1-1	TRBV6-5	CASSSTGGRAEAFF
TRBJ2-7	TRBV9	CASSPLTGDSEQYF
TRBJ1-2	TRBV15	CATSGSTGYQDYTF
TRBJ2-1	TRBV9	CASSVGAGAGNEQFF
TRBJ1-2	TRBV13	CASSFGFGAGTNYGYTF
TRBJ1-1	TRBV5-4	CASSLGGQGGTEAFF
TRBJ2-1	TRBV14	CASSRDRGSSYNEQFF
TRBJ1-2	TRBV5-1	CASSLSSGTAYGYTF
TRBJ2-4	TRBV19	CASSLRLQGQRHIAKNIQYF
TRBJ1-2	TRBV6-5	CASSPRTGNYGYTF